This T cell receptor (beta chain) is drawn from a study of shared clonotypes between healthy human individuals. The junction had 9 bases not matched to a gene; V was cut back by 1 base and J by 3 bases. The V gene's germline CDR1 is SGHTS and CDR2 YDEGEE. This CDR3 has 16 residues. Terminally differentiated effector memory CD45RA+ cells were left out of the naive CD8 fraction, which was CD45RO-negative and positively selected for CCR7. Findings and caveats of the study: The sole specimen, blood, was sampled, and tissue repertoires likely differ.

Samples underwent the assay at deep level. Per the authors' pipeline: Junction-only sequences produced by ImmunoSEQ had no quality scores, so filtering differed. Assay: immunoSEQ multiplex PCR; the TCRdb copy retains only in-frame clones and omits some. The V and J calls and clone size were taken over from that table, and D and trimming were inferred from the DNA. The table records about 1,800,000 clones, 85% to 95% of them present only once. Comment on this clone: Its antigen is not known.

Sequencing was carried out using naive CD8+ T cells sorted from blood. The V gene is TRBV5-8, the J gene TRBJ2-5; 7 nucleotides align to TRBD2. The TCR sequence derives from a man aged 18 to 30 in good health. The CDR3 nucleotides are TGTGCCAGCAGCTTGTGGACTGCCCGGGGGGAAGAGACCCAGTACTTC. This sequence encodes CASSLWTARGEETQYF.